The sequence of this T cell receptor beta chain was determined in a study of tumor-infiltrating lymphocytes in primary liver carcinoma. Background on the study: The study included patients who were men and women aged 30 to 69 years. Tumors measured about 4.2 to 11 cm and were stage T1-T3 N0M0.

Details on this clonotype: The antigen is not known.

Study-wide points: Left bulk and unsorted, the samples did not allow CD4+ and CD8+ repertoires to be compared. Tumors significantly exceeded blood in top-250-clone fraction (p = 0.039).

The input was approximately 500 ng total RNA; TCR beta cDNA was made from it with a constant-region primer. ARM-PCR was slightly modified, and three nested multiplex PCR rounds with it gave rise to the TCR beta libraries. TRBV1-TRBV30 forward primers paired with a C-beta reverse primer drove the first two PCR rounds, about 10 cycles each. TCRdb used MiXCR to reprocess the multiplex PCR reads, holding one entry per CDR3 protein. Of about 320,000 distinct CDR3 sequences listed, 50% to 75% are singletons. Germline DNA was also extracted, while the blood RNA originated from unsorted whole blood. V was shortened by 2 bases and J by 7 bases, with 9 bases between the two germline ends. The CDR3 sequence is 13 residues long.

This TCR was recovered from a woman aged 25 to 39 with primary liver carcinoma and hepatitis B virus infection. The rearrangement links TRBV12-3 or TRBV12-4 to TRBJ1-5; D is uncertain. The sequencing sample was made of peripheral blood. CDR3 in amino acids: CASSLPPEQPQHF. CDR3 coding DNA: TGTGCCAGCAGTTTACCCCCCGAACAGCCCCAGCATTTT.